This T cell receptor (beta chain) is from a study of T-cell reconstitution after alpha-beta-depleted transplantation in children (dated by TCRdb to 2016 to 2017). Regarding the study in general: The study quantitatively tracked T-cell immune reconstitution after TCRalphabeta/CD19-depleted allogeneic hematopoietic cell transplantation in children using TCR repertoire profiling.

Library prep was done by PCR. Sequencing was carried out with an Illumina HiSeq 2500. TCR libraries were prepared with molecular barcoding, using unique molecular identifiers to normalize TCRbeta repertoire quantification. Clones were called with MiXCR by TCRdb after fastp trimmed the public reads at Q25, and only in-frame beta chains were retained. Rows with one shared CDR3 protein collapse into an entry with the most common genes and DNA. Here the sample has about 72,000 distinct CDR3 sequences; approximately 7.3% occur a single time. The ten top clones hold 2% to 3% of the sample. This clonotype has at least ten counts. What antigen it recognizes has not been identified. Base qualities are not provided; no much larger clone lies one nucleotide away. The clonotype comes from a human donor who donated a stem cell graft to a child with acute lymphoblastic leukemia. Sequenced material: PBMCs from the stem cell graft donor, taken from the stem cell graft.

The CDR3 protein: CASSLDSGNTIYF. In nucleotides, the sequence is TGTGCCAGCAGTCTAGACTCTGGAAACACCATATATTTT. The chain employs TRBV9 and TRBJ1-3; no confident D gene assignment can be made. V is clipped by 5 bases and J by 0 bases, and the sequence between their germline boundaries is 6 bases long. CDR1 and CDR2, looked up from the germline V gene, are SGDLS and YYNGEE. Including cysteine and phenylalanine, the CDR3 has 13 amino acids. Of the read, only the CDR3 DNA is kept; its 39 bases are in frame from base 1.